This T cell receptor beta chain stems from a study of human T cells and chemical hapten exposure. Study-level results: A positive correlation with patch test score was found for PT1 expanded TCR counts.

This CDR3 comprises 18 residues. J was trimmed by 5 bases and V by 0 bases; bases with no gene match: 12. Germline-derived CDR1 and CDR2 are LGHDT and YNNKEL (reference sequence). In TCRdb, the RACE reads were re-called with MiXCR into one record per CDR3 protein. This sample has fewer than 500,000 distinct CDR3 sequences; roughly 4.8% occur once, and the top ten carry roughly 2.4%. This clonotype was observed many times. Its antigen is as yet unknown. Time point in this sample: patch test 1, 2 weeks after DPC sensitization. Indicated treatment: therapeutic diphenylcyclopropenone sensitization with weekly scalp DPC.

The specimen was whole blood, collected in connection with sensitization to the hapten diphenylcyclopropenone (DPC). This receptor was identified in a woman in her fifties or sixties with alopecia areata. Some clones in this sample may be carry-over from other donors' samples. This chain uses TRBV3-1 with TRBJ2-2, with 7 bases that match TRBD2. CDR3 amino acids: CASSQDRGGSDGTGELFF. CDR3 nucleotide sequence: TGTGCCAGCAGCCAAGATCGGGGCGGGAGTGACGGAACCGGGGAGCTGTTTTTT. The complete variable domain, with remaining parts taken from reference TRBV3-1 and TRBJ2-2, reads DTAVSQTPKYLVTQMGNDKSIKCEQNLGHDTMYWYKQDSKKFLKIMFSYNNKELIINETVPNRFSPKSPDKAHLNLHINSLELGDSAVYFCASSQDRGGSDGTGELFFGEGSRLTVL.